Listed here are 10 T cell receptor beta chains from one sample, sequenced in a study of blood T cell repertoires in COVID-19. Produced via immunoSEQ multiplex PCR; TCRdb's table is partial and in-frame only. Among approximately 270,000 clones listed, about 89% were seen once. The sample taken for sequencing was peripheral blood. The receptor set was obtained from a man aged 40-50 years with active or convalescent COVID-19.

The chain links TRBV5-3 to TRBJ2-7, with unresolved D. TRBV5-3 has ORF status, its function being uncertain. This CDR3 region has 15 residues. Trimming pared 6 bases from V and 4 bases from J, leaving 20 bases between. CDR3 sequence (DNA): TGTGCCAGAACTCCTTTAGAGGCGGCGGATTACGAGCAGTACTTC. This encodes CARTPLEAADYEQYF.

This sequence joins TRBV7-2 and TRBJ2-3; possible D gene TRBD2, 6 bases. The CDR3 is made up of 15 amino acids. The V end was cut by 8 bases, the J end by 0 bases, with 15 bases between. Germline V gene data show CDR1 as SGHTA and CDR2 as FQGNSA. The CDR3 loop is CASLTSSGSTDTQYF. The DNA for the CDR3 is TGTGCCAGCCTCACTAGTAGCGGAAGCACAGATACGCAGTATTTT.

This rearrangement joins TRBV4-1 to TRBJ2-7, with 7 nucleotides matching TRBD1. Trimming at V came to 1 base and at J to 5 bases, leaving 8 bases not matched to a gene. The CDR3 sequence is 15 residues long. Per the germline V gene, CDR1 is MGHRA and CDR2 is YSYEKL. The CDR3 DNA reads TGCGCCAGCAGCCAAGGAAAGGGGGCGACGGACGAGCAGTACTTC. This gives the protein CASSQGKGATDEQYF.

This clone was seen a handful of times. The genes are TRBV7-8 and TRBJ1-3; D unresolved. The germline gives CDR1 SGHVS, CDR2 FQNEAQ. This CDR3 contains 15 residues. The germline V and J ends were trimmed by 1 base and 4 bases, with 11 bases remaining between them. The CDR3 protein is CASSLGRPGGNTIYF. CDR3 coding DNA: TGTGCCAGCAGCTTAGGCCGCCCAGGAGGAAACACCATATATTTT.

The V call is TRBV7-9, the J call TRBJ2-5; D is unclear. CDR1 and CDR2 from the germline V gene are SEHNR and FQNEAQ (reference sequence). V gave up 3 bases and J gave up 5 bases, with 10 bases separating them. There are 13 residues in the CDR3. CDR3 in amino acids: CASSFSPQETQYF. The CDR3 DNA reads as TGTGCCAGCAGCTTCTCCCCCCAGGAGACCCAGTACTTC. The entire variable domain, with the rest obtained from reference TRBV7-9 and TRBJ2-5, is as follows: DTGVSQNPRHKITKRGQNVTFRCDPISEHNRLYWYRQTLGQGPEFLTYFQNEAQLEKSRLLSDRFSAERPKGSFSTLEIQRTEQGDSAMYLCASSFSPQETQYFGPGTRLLVL.

This chain links TRBV9 with TRBJ1-6; 7 nucleotides line up with TRBD1. Germline trimming cut 3 bases from V and 8 bases from J; bases unmatched to any gene: 5. Germline V gene data show CDR1 as SGDLS and CDR2 as YYNGEE. This CDR3 contains 14 residues. For the CDR3, the DNA is TGTGCCAGCAGCGACCGGACAGGACATTCACCCCTCCACTTT. Translation gives CASSDRTGHSPLHF.

The rearrangement joins TRBV5-1 to TRBJ2-1; D might be TRBD2 (6 bases). The CDR3 has 15 residues. V lost 5 bases to trimming and J lost 5 bases, with 17 bases between them. Germline-derived CDR1 and CDR2 are SGHRS and YFSETQ. The CDR3 nucleotides are TGCGCCAGCAGTTTCGGATCGGGCGGGAACAATGAGCAGTTCTTC. Residues: CASSFGSGGNNEQFF.

The rearrangement uses TRBV29-1 and TRBJ2-3, with TRBD2 identical over 13 bases. The CDR3 is 16 amino acids. CDR1 and CDR2 (germline): SQVTM, ANQGSEA. V lost 6 bases and J lost 2; bases outside the gene matches: 8. In nucleotides, the CDR3 is TGCAGCGTCACAGGGACTAGCGGGACCCCCACAGATACGCAGTATTTT. It yields the protein CSVTGTSGTPTDTQYF.

V and J are TRBV10-3 and TRBJ2-7; 7 bases match TRBD2. Germline values: CDR1 ENHRY, CDR2 SYGVKD. The CDR3 is 15 amino acids. V shed 6 bases and J 3 bases; nucleotides not matched to a gene: 11. The CDR3 spells CAIREGAGLDYEQYF. The DNA of the CDR3 is TGTGCCATCAGAGAAGGAGCGGGGTTAGACTACGAGCAGTACTTC.

CDR3: CASTGKTYTNYGYTF. In DNA, the CDR3 is TGTGCCAGCACCGGGAAAACTTATACTAACTATGGCTACACCTTC. The chain carries TRBV6-5 and TRBJ1-2; unclear D gene. This CDR3 spans 15 amino acids. V shed 7 bases and J shed 0 bases, with 15 bases lying between them. Per the germline V gene, CDR1 is MNHEY and CDR2 is SVGAGI.